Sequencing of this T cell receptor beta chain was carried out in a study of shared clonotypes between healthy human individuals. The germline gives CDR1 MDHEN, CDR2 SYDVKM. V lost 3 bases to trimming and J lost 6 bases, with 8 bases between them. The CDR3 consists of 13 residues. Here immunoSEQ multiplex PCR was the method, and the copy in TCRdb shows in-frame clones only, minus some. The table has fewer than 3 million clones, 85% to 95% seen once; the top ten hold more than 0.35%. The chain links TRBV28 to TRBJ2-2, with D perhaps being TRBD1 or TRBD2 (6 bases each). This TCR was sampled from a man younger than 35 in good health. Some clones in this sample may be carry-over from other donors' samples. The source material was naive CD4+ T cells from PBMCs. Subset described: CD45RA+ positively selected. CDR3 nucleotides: TGTGCCAGCAGTTTGGAGGGGGCCGGGGAGCTGTTTTTT. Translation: CASSLEGAGELFF.